The 20 T cell receptor beta chains reported below all come from one sample, sequenced in a study of control samples from healthy donors and cancer patients. Profiled with immunoSEQ multiplex PCR; TCRdb holds only in-frame clones, not every one. Here the sample spans more than 95,000 clones, roughly 84% being singletons. Sample: blood. All receptors derive from a man aged 35 to 55 in good health.

The chain recombines TRBV13 with TRBJ1-1; 10 nucleotides line up with TRBD1. The junction had 9 bases not matched to a gene; V was cut back by 5 bases and J by 0 bases. The V gene's germline CDR1 is PRHDT and CDR2 FYEKMQ (reference sequence). The CDR3 length is 17 residues. The CDR3 is CASSPRTGGRMNTEAFF. Written as DNA, the CDR3 is TGTGCCAGCAGCCCCCGGACAGGGGGACGAATGAACACTGAAGCTTTCTTT.

V usage is TRBV15 and J usage is TRBJ1-2, with no clear D. The CDR3 sequence is 14 residues long. Germline CDR1 is LNHNV and CDR2 is YYDKDF (reference sequence). The V end lost 3 bases, the J end lost 6 bases, and 14 bases lay between the germline ends. The CDR3 DNA follows: TGTGCCACCAGCAGGAGAGGAGTCCAGGATGGCTACACCTTC. As protein: CATSRRGVQDGYTF.

This rearrangement joins TRBV30 to TRBJ1-5, with 7 positions matching TRBD1. The germline V gene has CDR1 GTSNPN and CDR2 SVGIG (reference sequence). This CDR3 is 13 amino acids long. The ends lost 5 bases at V and 7 bases at J; junction bases unmatched: 8. The CDR3 sequence is CAWGTEGLQPQHF. As DNA, the CDR3 is TGTGCCTGGGGGACAGAAGGTTTACAGCCCCAGCATTTT. The whole variable domain, remainder taken from reference TRBV30 and TRBJ1-5, is SQTIHQWPATLVQPVGSPLSLECTVEGTSNPNLYWYRQAAGRGLQLLFYSVGIGQISSEVPQNLSASRPQDRQFILSSKKLLLSDSGFYLCAWGTEGLQPQHFGDGTRLSIL.

The CDR3 DNA reads as TGCAGTGCTAGTCGTAGCAGGACAGGGACCGCCTACGAGCAGTACTTC. It specifies CSASRSRTGTAYEQYF. V is TRBV20-1 and J is TRBJ2-7; TRBD1 matches at 8 bases. This CDR3 is 16 amino acids long. The V and J ends lost 3 bases and 2 bases, in that order; junction bases with no gene match: 12. Germline V lookup: CDR1 DFQATT, CDR2 SNEGSKA (reference sequence).

The chain has TRBV7-9 and TRBJ2-1; D possibly uses TRBD1 or TRBD2 (5 bases each). V was shortened by 3 bases and J by 1 base, with 7 bases between the two germline ends. Germline V CDR1 and CDR2: SEHNR, FQNEAQ (reference sequence). CDR3 length: 14 residues. The CDR3 sequence: CASSLGVSYNEQFF. CDR3 bases: TGTGCCAGCAGCTTGGGGGTGTCCTACAATGAGCAGTTCTTC.

J is TRBJ2-1 and V is TRBV30, with TRBD2 as a possible D gene (6 bases). V lost 3 bases, J lost 8 bases, and 20 bases lay in between. Germline CDR1 reads GTSNPN; CDR2 reads SVGIG (reference sequence). The CDR3 totals 15 residues. This CDR3 reads CAWRMGGLGGDEQFF. CDR3 nucleotide sequence: TGTGCCTGGAGGATGGGGGGTCTCGGTGGGGATGAGCAGTTCTTC.

The chain couples TRBV24-1 to TRBJ2-3, with D possibly matching TRBD1 (6 bases). There are 15 residues in the CDR3. Germline V lookup: CDR1 KGHDR, CDR2 SFDVKD. With 8 bases removed from V and 4 bases from J, the gap between germline ends came to 18 bases. CDR3 in amino acids: CATTLLGAHADTQYF. The CDR3 coding sequence is TGTGCCACCACCCTGTTGGGGGCGCATGCAGATACGCAGTATTTT.

V usage is TRBV4-3 and J usage is TRBJ1-2; possibly TRBD1 for D (5 bases). The CDR3 length is 17 residues. V lost 0 bases to trimming and J lost 3 bases, with 17 bases between them. The germline V gene encodes CDR1 LGHNA and CDR2 YSLEER. The CDR3 nucleotides are TGCGCCAGCAGCCAAGAGAGGGGTATTGAGTACTACTATGGCTACACCTTC. Translating gives CASSQERGIEYYYGYTF.

V usage is TRBV6-4 and J usage is TRBJ2-2, with TRBD1 as a possible D gene (5 bases). The CDR3 is 14 residues long. The germline V gene has CDR1 MRHNA and CDR2 SNTAGT. V shed 5 bases and J shed 1 base, with 8 bases lying between them. CDR3 nucleotides: TGTGCCAGCAGTTCAACAGGGAACACCGGGGAGCTGTTTTTT. Amino acid sequence: CASSSTGNTGELFF.

The chain carries TRBV6-5 and TRBJ1-2; the D gene is possibly TRBD1 (5 bases). V gave up 7 bases and J gave up 1 base, with 13 bases separating them. The CDR3 totals 14 residues. CDR1 is MNHEY, CDR2 SVGAGI, per germline. The CDR3 here is CASTDPGNNYGYTF. Written as DNA, the CDR3 is TGTGCCAGCACAGACCCAGGGAATAACTATGGCTACACCTTC.

The V call is TRBV2, the J call TRBJ1-1, with TRBD1 identical over 10 bases. The junction had 10 bases not matched to a gene; V was cut back by 7 bases and J by 8 bases. The CDR3 is 14 residues long. Germline values: CDR1 SNHLY, CDR2 FYNNEI. CDR3 nucleotides: TGTGCCAGCAATTTAGGACAGGGGGGATTCGAAGCTTTCTTT. Translation gives CASNLGQGGFEAFF.

The gene calls are TRBV5-4 and TRBJ1-3; D not resolved. V was cut by 4 bases and J by 0 bases, with 17 bases left in between. The CDR3 has 17 amino acids. From germline, CDR1 is SGHNT and CDR2 YYREEE (reference sequence). This chain's CDR3 is CASSQRVRQTSGNTIYF. CDR3 bases: TGTGCCAGCAGCCAAAGGGTCCGGCAGACCTCTGGAAACACCATATATTTT.

In this sample, this clone turned up once. The chain joins TRBV15 to TRBJ2-1, with 8 positions matching TRBD1. Germline-derived CDR1 and CDR2 are LNHNV and YYDKDF (reference sequence). After removal of 3 bases from V and 5 bases from J, the junction contained 9 bases not matched to a gene. CDR3 size: 16 residues. Written as DNA, the CDR3 is TGTGCCACCAGCAGGTTCGGGACAGGACGGCACAATGAGCAGTTCTTC. Translating it yields CATSRFGTGRHNEQFF.

The rearrangement joins TRBV5-4 to TRBJ1-4; D unclear. CDR3 length equals 12 residues. Germline-derived CDR1 and CDR2 are SGHNT and YYREEE (reference sequence). Trimming removed 4 bases from V and 8 bases from J, with 9 bases in between. The CDR3 nucleotides read TGTGCCAGCAGCGCGTCAAGGGAAAAACTGTTTTTT. Its protein product is CASSASREKLFF.

The chain combines TRBV7-9 with TRBJ2-7; the D is unclear. V lost 1 base to trimming and J lost 4 bases, with 2 bases between them. The germline gives CDR1 SEHNR, CDR2 FQNEAQ (reference sequence). The CDR3 spans 11 residues. As DNA, the CDR3 is TGTGCCAGCAGCTTAGATTACGAGCAGTACTTC. Its protein product is CASSLDYEQYF.

The chain couples TRBV6-4 to TRBJ1-3; D might be TRBD1 (5 bases). CDR3 length: 16 residues. Deletions cut 2 bases from V and 4 bases from J, with 15 bases between. From germline, CDR1 is MRHNA and CDR2 SNTAGT. The CDR3 region is CASSDRGYHRGNTIYF. DNA for the CDR3: TGTGCCAGCAGTGACCGGGGCTATCACCGGGGAAACACCATATATTTT.

This clone has only one observation. This rearrangement joins TRBV25-1 to TRBJ2-7, with TRBD1 matching over 8 bases. This CDR3 spans 13 amino acids. The ends lost 4 bases at V and 7 bases at J; junction bases unmatched: 6. CDR1 is MGHDK, CDR2 SYGVNS, per germline. The CDR3, as DNA: TGTGCCAGCAGTGCGATCAGGGGGCTTGAGCAGTACTTC. Protein product: CASSAIRGLEQYF.

The chain joins TRBV7-2 to TRBJ1-5; possibly TRBD1 for D (5 bases). There are 15 residues in the CDR3. Germline lookup yields CDR1 SGHTA and CDR2 FQGNSA. V shed 6 bases and J shed 5 bases, with 17 bases lying between them. The CDR3 DNA reads TGTGCCAGCAGTCCCCTCGGGCAGGGTTATCAGCCCCAGCATTTT. Translating it yields CASSPLGQGYQPQHF.

J is TRBJ2-2 and V is TRBV5-1; 7 bases line up with TRBD1. The CDR3 loop spans 15 amino acids. Germline CDR1 is SGHRS and CDR2 is YFSETQ. V lost 1 base to trimming and J lost 1 base; unmatched junction nucleotides: 1. Here the CDR3 DNA reads TGCGCCAGCAGCTTGACAGGGGAGAACACCGGGGAGCTGTTTTTT. It is translated as CASSLTGENTGELFF.

This rearrangement joins TRBV11-3 to TRBJ1-4, with D perhaps TRBD1 (5 bases). The CDR3 extends over 15 amino acids. Germline V gene sequence: CDR1 SGHNT, CDR2 YENEEA. V was shortened by 5 bases and J by 5 bases, with 15 bases between the two germline ends. CDR3 sequence reads: CASSQIREGNEKLFF. The CDR3, as DNA: TGTGCCAGCAGCCAGATCAGGGAGGGAAATGAAAAACTGTTTTTT.